The TCR beta chain described here comes from a study of radiotherapy plus CTLA-4 blockade in lung cancer. For the study at large: Of the patients, under 20% showed objective responses and approximately 34% attained disease control. Study-wide results and limits: The best prediction of response reportedly came from early blood T cell clone dynamics, with interferon-beta.

The CDR3 loop spans 15 amino acids. Germline assignment: CDR1 SGHVS and CDR2 FQNEAQ. With V trimmed by 5 bases and J by 4 bases, 7 bases remained unmatched. The assay was immunoSEQ multiplex PCR, and TCRdb's table has in-frame clones only and misses some. The data contain around 71,000 clones, around 76% of them singletons. As for this clone: The antigen is undetermined.

Sequencing used peripheral blood, obtained from a patient treated with radiotherapy plus ipilimumab. This TCR came from a human donor with non-small cell lung cancer whose response to radiotherapy plus ipilimumab could not be evaluated. Some clones in this sample may be carry-over from other donors' samples. The chain carries TRBV7-8 and TRBJ1-1; 10 bases agree with TRBD1. The CDR3 loop is CASSPDRGQGTEAFF. The CDR3 DNA reads as TGTGCCAGCAGCCCCGACAGGGGGCAGGGCACTGAAGCTTTCTTT.